This T cell receptor beta chain was documented in a study of cytomegalovirus exposure and HLA in healthy donors. Across the study: Among roughly 180 million T cells, an earlier analysis found 90 million to 130 million unique TCR beta sequences.

On this clone itself: As yet, its antigen is unknown.

Findings and limits, study-wide: In a later analysis, at a false discovery rate of 0.05, fewer than 20,000 TCR beta sequences were associated with HLA alleles. A link between a missense DCLRE1C variant and TCR beta V- and J-gene trimming emerged from a later analysis.

The CDR3 sequence is 14 residues long. The V gene's germline CDR1 is MNHNS and CDR2 SASEGT. Trimming pared 3 bases from V and 10 bases from J, leaving 13 bases between. The PCR was carried out with 60 Vbeta primers and 13 Jbeta primers. Assay: immunoSEQ multiplex PCR; the TCRdb copy retains only in-frame clones and omits some. This listing includes about 160,000 clones. The chain joins TRBV6-1 to TRBJ1-6; D is perhaps TRBD1 (5 bases). The sequencing input was PBMCs. The receptor's source is a man aged 25 to 40 in good health and CMV-seronegative. The CDR3: CASSDLQGQSPLHF. The CDR3 bases are TGTGCCAGCAGTGACCTCCAGGGTCAGTCACCCCTCCACTTT.